Listed here are 32 T cell receptor beta chains from one sample, sequenced in a study of cytomegalovirus exposure and HLA in healthy donors. A multiplex PCR was run with 60 Vbeta primers and 13 Jbeta primers. Produced via immunoSEQ multiplex PCR; TCRdb's table is partial and in-frame only. This listing includes 110,000 to 150,000 clones. The sample comprised PBMCs. Receptor source: a male donor in good health and CMV-seronegative.

The rearrangement joins TRBV4-3 to TRBJ1-2; 7 bases map to TRBD1. Germline V gene data show CDR1 as LGHNA and CDR2 as YSLEER. The CDR3 runs to 16 residues. Unmatched junction bases numbered 13, after V lost 4 bases and J lost 5 bases. CDR3 loop: CASSPDRPRGFYGYTF. The CDR3 DNA is TGCGCCAGCAGCCCGGACAGGCCTCGGGGGTTTTATGGCTACACCTTC.

The chain links TRBV2 to TRBJ2-3, with 8 bases fitting TRBD2. V shed 8 bases and J 5 bases; nucleotides not matched to a gene: 9. The CDR3 is made up of 14 amino acids. The germline V gene encodes CDR1 SNHLY and CDR2 FYNNEI. CDR3 nucleotides: TGTGCCAGCCTGTCGCGGGAGGTGGTAGATACGCAGTATTTT. Encoded protein: CASLSREVVDTQYF. Full variable domain (rest looked up from reference TRBV2 and TRBJ2-3): EPEVTQTPSHQVTQMGQEVILRCVPISNHLYFYWYRQILGQKVEFLVSFYNNEISEKSEIFDDQFSVERPDGSNFTLKIRSTKLEDSAMYFCASLSREVVDTQYFGPGTRLTVL.

J is TRBJ2-1 and V is TRBV18; the match to TRBD2 covers 11 bases. The germline V gene has CDR1 KGHSH and CDR2 LQKENI. This CDR3 has 14 amino acids. V trimming: 3 bases; J trimming: 10 bases; junction bases outside the gene matches: 5. Here the CDR3 DNA reads TGTGCCAGCTCACCCCTGGGGACTAGCGGAGAGCAGTTCTTC. Amino acid sequence: CASSPLGTSGEQFF.

The chain employs TRBV11-2 and TRBJ1-6; 11 positions match TRBD1. CDR1 and CDR2 (germline): SGHAT, FQNNGV. The CDR3 spans 17 residues. V trimming: 5 bases; J trimming: 4 bases; junction bases outside the gene matches: 7. The CDR3 protein is CASSGSGQGAYNSPLHF. CDR3 sequence (DNA): TGTGCCAGCAGCGGAAGCGGACAGGGGGCTTATAATTCACCCCTCCACTTT.

This chain connects TRBV7-9 to TRBJ1-2; the D is unclear. V was clipped by 3 bases and J by 3 bases, with 14 bases between them. This CDR3 comprises 15 residues. The germline gives CDR1 SEHNR, CDR2 FQNEAQ (reference sequence). This CDR3 reads CASSFKNTGYYGYTF. The CDR3 DNA is TGTGCCAGCAGCTTTAAAAACACGGGGTACTATGGCTACACCTTC.

The rearrangement links TRBV30 to TRBJ1-6, with D possibly TRBD1 on 5 matching bases. CDR1 is GTSNPN and CDR2 is SVGIG in the germline V gene (reference sequence). Trimming cost V 0 bases and J 8 bases, with 14 bases left between them. This CDR3 is 15 amino acids long. The CDR3 region has the DNA TGTGCCTGGAGTGTGCAGGGTACGGTCTATTCACCCCTCCACTTT. This gives the protein CAWSVQGTVYSPLHF.

The chain employs TRBV28 and TRBJ1-2; TRBD1 matches 8 bases. Losses at the gene ends were 5 bases for V and 3 bases for J; bases not matched to a gene: 11. The CDR3 totals 16 residues. CDR1 MDHEN and CDR2 SYDVKM come from the germline V gene. The CDR3: CASSRQGSPPDYGYTF. In nucleotides, the CDR3 is TGTGCCAGCAGTAGACAGGGGAGCCCACCGGACTATGGCTACACCTTC.

The J gene is TRBJ1-2, the V gene TRBV5-1; TRBD1 agrees at 7 bases. The V segment lost 5 bases and the J segment 1 base; nucleotides outside the gene matches: 8. This CDR3 spans 15 amino acids. From germline, CDR1 is SGHRS and CDR2 YFSETQ. CDR3 sequence reads: CASRLETGFNYGYTF. The CDR3, as DNA: TGCGCCAGCAGGCTGGAGACAGGGTTTAACTATGGCTACACCTTC.

The rearrangement uses TRBV28 and TRBJ1-5, with D uncertain. V gave up 9 bases and J gave up 4 bases, with 10 bases separating them. The V gene's germline CDR1 is MDHEN and CDR2 SYDVKM. CDR3 size: 12 residues. The CDR3 loop is CASPSGNQPQHF. As DNA, the CDR3 is TGTGCCAGTCCTTCGGGTAATCAGCCCCAGCATTTT.

The V and J genes are TRBV9 and TRBJ1-3; possible D gene TRBD1, 6 bases. The CDR3 is made up of 15 amino acids. Trimming stripped 2 bases from V and 4 bases from J, with 13 bases between. CDR1 SGDLS and CDR2 YYNGEE come from the germline V gene. The CDR3 sequence is CASSVGTTEGNTIYF. The CDR3 DNA sequence: TGTGCCAGCAGCGTTGGGACAACGGAGGGAAACACCATATATTTT.

The chain joins TRBV14 to TRBJ1-1; 8 nucleotides align to TRBD1. The germline CDR1 and CDR2 sequences are SGHDN and FVKESK. This CDR3 comprises 14 residues. V was pared by 4 bases and J by 6 bases, with 7 bases of the junction left unmatched. The CDR3 DNA follows: TGTGCCAGCAGCCTTGTTCAGGGGGCCCCTGAAGCTTTCTTT. This gives the protein CASSLVQGAPEAFF.

This chain joins TRBV4-1 and TRBJ2-2; 9 nucleotides align to TRBD2. The germline V gene has CDR1 MGHRA and CDR2 YSYEKL. Germline trimming cut 3 bases from V and 5 bases from J; bases unmatched to any gene: 7. The CDR3 covers 16 residues. The CDR3 protein is CASSHLAGEGTGELFF. The CDR3 nucleotides are TGCGCCAGCAGCCACTTAGCGGGAGAGGGGACCGGGGAGCTGTTTTTT.

The J gene is TRBJ2-3, the V gene TRBV21-1; the table's D call TRBD2 went unverified against the DNA. TRBV21-1 is a recognized pseudogene. This CDR3 has 17 amino acids. CDR3 DNA: TGTGCCAGCAGCAAACTAGCCCCCTTCGTCGGCACAGATACGCAGTATTTT. Translation gives CASSKLAPFVGTDTQYF.

Remarks on this clone: Other DNA variants within this sample encode the same CDR3. V and J are TRBV5-5 and TRBJ1-5; 9 bases fit TRBD1. The germline V gene encodes CDR1 SGHKS and CDR2 YYEKEE (reference sequence). The CDR3 loop spans 15 amino acids. The V segment lost 3 bases and the J segment 1 base; nucleotides outside the gene matches: 2. The CDR3 nucleotides read TGTGCCAGCAGCTCAGGGACAGGGAGCAATCAGCCCCAGCATTTT. Its translation: CASSSGTGSNQPQHF.

This chain uses TRBV18 with TRBJ1-6, with 9 bases that match TRBD1. This CDR3 comprises 14 residues. The ends lost 5 bases at V and 6 bases at J; junction bases unmatched: 2. Germline V lookup: CDR1 KGHSH, CDR2 LQKENI. The CDR3 here is CASSSDRGNSPLHF. The CDR3 DNA sequence: TGTGCCAGCTCATCGGACAGGGGTAATTCACCCCTCCACTTT. Complete variable domain (other parts from reference TRBV18 and TRBJ1-6): NAGVMQNPRHLVRRRGQEARLRCSPMKGHSHVYWYRQLPEEGLKFMVYLQKENIIDESGMPKERFSAEFPKEGPSILRIQQVVRGDSAAYFCASSSDRGNSPLHFGNGTRLTVT.

The gene calls are TRBV25-1 and TRBJ1-2; weak D call: TRBD1 (6 bases). Germline CDR1 reads MGHDK; CDR2 reads SYGVNS. Deletions cut 4 bases from V and 7 bases from J, with 10 bases between. The CDR3 totals 12 residues. In DNA form, the CDR3 reads TGTGCCAGCAGTGGATACAGGGTTGGCTACACCTTC. Its translation is CASSGYRVGYTF.

The rearrangement uses TRBV7-6 and TRBJ2-7; D is possibly TRBD1 (7 bases). V was clipped by 5 bases and J by 7 bases, with 12 bases between them. Germline lookup yields CDR1 SGHVS and CDR2 FNYEAQ. This CDR3 has 12 residues. CDR3 DNA sequence: TGTGCCAGCAGCCAACAGGGGACTGAGCAGTACTTC. This sequence encodes CASSQQGTEQYF.

The J gene is TRBJ2-1, the V gene TRBV19; D is unclear. V was trimmed by 4 bases and J by 11 bases, leaving 12 bases between them. Per the germline V gene, CDR1 is LNHDA and CDR2 is SQIVND (reference sequence). The CDR3 totals 12 residues. The CDR3 nucleotides read TGTGCCAGTAGTAAGCTAATAACCCAGCAGTTCTTC. Protein: CASSKLITQQFF.

The rearrangement joins TRBV29-1 to TRBJ2-1; 11 bases fit TRBD2. Trimming cost V 5 bases and J 4 bases; bases outside gene matches: 28. From germline, CDR1 is SQVTM and CDR2 ANQGSEA. The CDR3 loop spans 22 amino acids. This chain's CDR3 is CSVYSLGLAEISRESMYNEQFF. DNA for the CDR3: TGCAGCGTTTATTCCCTGGGACTAGCGGAAATTTCCCGGGAGTCGATGTACAATGAGCAGTTCTTC.

The genes are TRBV11-2 and TRBJ1-5, with 8 bases aligning to TRBD1. The CDR3 contains 17 residues. J lost 1 base, V lost 4 bases, and 9 bases had no gene match. CDR1 is SGHAT, CDR2 FQNNGV, per germline. CDR3 residues: CASSSSTGGISNQPQHF. The DNA of the CDR3 is TGTGCCAGCAGCTCCTCAACAGGGGGTATAAGCAATCAGCCCCAGCATTTT.

The chain joins TRBV14 to TRBJ1-6; 7 bases match TRBD1. This CDR3 is built from 17 residues. The germline V gene encodes CDR1 SGHDN and CDR2 FVKESK. J was trimmed by 7 bases and V by 1 base; bases with no gene match: 10. The DNA for the CDR3 is TGTGCCAGCAGCCAAGTCCATTTGGCAGGGGGGAATTCACCCCTCCACTTT. Its translation: CASSQVHLAGGNSPLHF.

The chain uses TRBV19 and TRBJ1-5; TRBD1 matches at 9 bases. The CDR3 loop spans 15 amino acids. Germline V CDR1 and CDR2: LNHDA, SQIVND (reference sequence). J was trimmed by 4 bases and V by 6 bases; bases with no gene match: 7. The CDR3 loop is CASRGQGFWNQPQHF. DNA of the CDR3: TGTGCCAGTAGGGGACAGGGTTTCTGGAATCAGCCCCAGCATTTT. The whole variable domain, filled in from reference TRBV19 and TRBJ1-5, reads DGGITQSPKYLFRKEGQNVTLSCEQNLNHDAMYWYRQDPGQGLRLIYYSQIVNDFQKGDIAEGYSVSREKKESFPLTVTSAQKNPTAFYLCASRGQGFWNQPQHFGDGTRLSIL.

The V gene is TRBV5-1, the J gene TRBJ2-1, with D maybe TRBD2 (5 bases). The germline CDR1 and CDR2 sequences are SGHRS and YFSETQ. The CDR3 runs to 15 residues. Trimming left V 0 bases short and J 3 bases short, with 10 bases between. Here the CDR3 reads CASSLVASIYNEQFF. The CDR3 coding sequence is TGCGCCAGCAGCTTGGTTGCTAGCATCTACAATGAGCAGTTCTTC.

The chain uses TRBV5-1 and TRBJ1-4, with 9 nucleotides matching TRBD1. From germline, CDR1 is SGHRS and CDR2 YFSETQ. The CDR3 covers 14 residues. The ends lost 2 bases at V and 6 bases at J; junction bases unmatched: 2. The DNA of the CDR3 is TGCGCCAGCAGCTTCCGGGACAGGGATGAAAAACTGTTTTTT. Protein: CASSFRDRDEKLFF. The full variable domain, rest sourced from reference TRBV5-1 and TRBJ1-4, is KAGVTQTPRYLIKTRGQQVTLSCSPISGHRSVSWYQQTPGQGLQFLFEYFSETQRNKGNFPGRFSGRQFSNSRSEMNVSTLELGDSALYLCASSFRDRDEKLFFGSGTQLSVL.

V is TRBV6-1 and J is TRBJ1-1; D call uncertain. Trimming took off 3 bases at V and 11 bases at J, with 16 bases between the two ends. CDR3 length equals 13 residues. CDR1 is MNHNS, CDR2 SASEGT, per germline. CDR3 sequence (DNA): TGTGCCAGCAGTGAGGTGGAGGCGGCCGAGGCTTTCTTT. Protein sequence: CASSEVEAAEAFF.

J is TRBJ2-3 and V is TRBV4-2; 9 nucleotides match TRBD2. V trimming: 3 bases; J trimming: 2 bases; junction bases outside the gene matches: 6. CDR3 length: 16 amino acids. CDR1 is LGHNA, CDR2 YNFKEQ, per germline. The CDR3 bases are TGTGCCAGCAGCCATGAGGGACTAGCCCCCACAGATACGCAGTATTTT. It encodes CASSHEGLAPTDTQYF.

V and J are TRBV18 and TRBJ2-3; D is ambiguous. From germline, CDR1 is KGHSH and CDR2 LQKENI. V was cut by 2 bases and J by 6 bases, with 12 bases left in between. CDR3 size: 14 residues. Here the CDR3 reads CASSPEYERDTQYF. The CDR3 DNA reads as TGTGCCAGCTCACCAGAATACGAGAGGGATACGCAGTATTTT.

The V gene is TRBV19, the J gene TRBJ2-7; D not certain. There are 13 residues in the CDR3. V was shortened by 4 bases and J by 2 bases, with 9 bases between the two germline ends. Germline-derived CDR1 and CDR2 are LNHDA and SQIVND (reference sequence). CDR3 sequence (DNA): TGTGCCAGTAGTAGCTCAGTGACCTACGAGCAGTACTTC. Encoded protein: CASSSSVTYEQYF.

V and J are TRBV19 and TRBJ2-6, with D possibly being TRBD1 (5 bases). The V gene lost 5 bases and the J gene lost 4 bases, with 15 bases spanning the gap. The CDR3 is 16 residues long. Germline values: CDR1 LNHDA, CDR2 SQIVND (reference sequence). This CDR3 reads CASSAGDSPGANVLTF. CDR3 coding DNA: TGTGCCAGTAGTGCTGGAGACAGTCCCGGGGCCAACGTCCTGACTTTC.

The V and J genes are TRBV19 and TRBJ2-5; 9 bases are a match to TRBD1. Looked up from germline, CDR1 is LNHDA and CDR2 is SQIVND (reference sequence). The V segment lost 1 base and the J segment 5 bases; nucleotides outside the gene matches: 5. This CDR3 spans 15 amino acids. Here the CDR3 reads CASSIASDRGETQYF. The CDR3, as DNA: TGTGCCAGTAGTATAGCCTCCGACAGGGGGGAGACCCAGTACTTC.

The J gene is TRBJ1-1, the V gene TRBV20-1; no definite D call. CDR1 is DFQATT, CDR2 SNEGSKA, per germline (reference sequence). V was clipped by 6 bases and J by 3 bases, with 5 bases between them. The CDR3 totals 10 residues. CDR3 loop: CSAAHTEAFF. Here the CDR3 DNA reads TGCAGTGCGGCCCACACTGAAGCTTTCTTT.

The DNA of the CDR3 is TGTGCCACCAGCAGCATGGACAGGGCCTATGGCTACACCTTC. Its protein is CATSSMDRAYGYTF. The V gene is TRBV15, the J gene TRBJ1-2; 8 nucleotides align to TRBD1. Germline CDR1 reads LNHNV; CDR2 reads YYDKDF (reference sequence). V lost 3 bases to trimming and J lost 4 bases; unmatched junction nucleotides: 4. The CDR3 runs to 14 residues.